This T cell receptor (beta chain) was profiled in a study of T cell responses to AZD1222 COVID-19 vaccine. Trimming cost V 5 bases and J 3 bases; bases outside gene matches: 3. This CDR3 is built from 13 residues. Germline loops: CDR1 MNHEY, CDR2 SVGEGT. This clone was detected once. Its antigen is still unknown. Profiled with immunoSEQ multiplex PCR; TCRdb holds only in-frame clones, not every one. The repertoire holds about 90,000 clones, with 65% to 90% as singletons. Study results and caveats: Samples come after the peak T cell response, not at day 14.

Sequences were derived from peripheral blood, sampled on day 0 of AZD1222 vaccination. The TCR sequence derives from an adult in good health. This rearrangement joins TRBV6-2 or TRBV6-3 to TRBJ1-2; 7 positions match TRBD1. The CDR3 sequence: CASSDTGDYGYTF. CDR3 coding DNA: TGTGCCAGCAGTGATACAGGGGACTATGGCTACACCTTC.